This is a list of T cell receptor beta chains from one sample in a study of blood T cell repertoires in COVID-19. Profiled with immunoSEQ multiplex PCR; TCRdb holds only in-frame clones, not every one. The sample shows about 230,000 clones, around 80% of them seen only once. Material: peripheral blood. The receptors come from a woman older than 75 with active or convalescent COVID-19. Each CDR3 is given with its conserved first and last residue. D genes are given only for firm matches. Expanded clones are given a class, and other clones once, few, many or no size at all.

TRBV6-6	NA	TRBJ1-4	NA	TGTGCCAGCAGAAAAGGACTAACGCCTGATGAAAAACTGTTTTTT	CASRKGLTPDEKLFF
TRBV6-5	NA	TRBJ1-1	NA	TGTGCCAGCAGTTACTTCCCGACGGGGAACACTGAAGCTTTCTTT	CASSYFPTGNTEAFF
TRBV18	TRBD1	TRBJ1-2	few	TGTGCCAGCTCCCCGGACAGGGAGGGTGGCTACACCTTC	CASSPDREGGYTF
TRBV14	TRBD1	TRBJ2-3	NA	TGTGCCAGCAGCCCCAGACAGGGATGGGTCACAGATACGCAGTATTTT	CASSPRQGWVTDTQYF
TRBV12-5	TRBD1	TRBJ1-1	NA	TGTGCTAGTGCCGACAGGGGTTTGAACACTGAAGCTTTCTTT	CASADRGLNTEAFF
TRBV6-1	NA	TRBJ1-1	NA	TGTGCCAGCAGTGAAGACTGGGGCTCTGGAACTGAAGCTTTCTTT	CASSEDWGSGTEAFF
TRBV27	TRBD2	TRBJ2-7	NA	TGTGCCAGCACCAGGGGACTAGCGGGGGATGAGCAGTACTTC	CASTRGLAGDEQYF
TRBV27	NA	TRBJ1-2	NA	TGTGCCAGCAGTGGCAGGGTAGGAGGCTACACCTTC	CASSGRVGGYTF
TRBV9	NA	TRBJ2-5	NA	TGTGCCAGCAGCCCCAGGGACTCCCTCCGGGAGACCCAGTACTTC	CASSPRDSLRETQYF
TRBV2	NA	TRBJ2-5	NA	TGTGCCAGCAGTGAGGGCCTCGGGGGACAAGAGACCCAGTACTTC	CASSEGLGGQETQYF
TRBV7-2	NA	TRBJ1-5	NA	TGTGCCAGCAGCTTTACGAGGATCAATCAGCCCCAGCATTTT	CASSFTRINQPQHF
TRBV30	NA	TRBJ1-1	NA	TGTGCCTGGGGCGGACAGCTAACTACTGAAGCTTTCTTT	CAWGGQLTTEAFF
TRBV2	TRBD2	TRBJ2-5	NA	TGTGCCAGCGGACTAGTCCAAGAGACCCAGTACTTC	CASGLVQETQYF
TRBV6-1	NA	TRBJ1-5	few	TGTGCCAGCAGTGAAGTAGCAGGGGATCAGCCCCAGCATTTT	CASSEVAGDQPQHF
TRBV6-4	TRBD1	TRBJ1-1	NA	TGTGCCAGCACCCAATTCCAGGGGGCTGGTGAAGCTTTCTTT	CASTQFQGAGEAFF
TRBV11-3	NA	TRBJ1-1	NA	TGTGCCAGCAGCCGTGGGCCCGAGAACACTGAAGCTTTCTTT	CASSRGPENTEAFF
TRBV30	TRBD2	TRBJ2-1	NA	TGTGCCTGGGGGACTAGCGGGGGCGCGCCGGGGCAAGGGTCCTACAATGAGCAGTTCTTC	CAWGTSGGAPGQGSYNEQFF
TRBV19	NA	TRBJ1-1	NA	TGTGCCAGTAGTCCCGCACAGGTTTACACTGAAGCTTTCTTT	CASSPAQVYTEAFF